Following are 20 T cell receptor beta chains from one sample sequenced in a study of Ad26.COV2.S vaccination and SARS-CoV-2 variants. Treatment noted: some 20 received Ad26.COV2.S at low or high dose, single or two shots; about 5 received placebo; per-sample allocation not given. Material that was analyzed had been drawn on day 63 after the first vaccine or placebo injection. Only in-frame clones appear in the TCRdb table, and some are missing; sequencing was by immunoSEQ multiplex PCR. The sample contains roughly 460,000 clones, approximately 90% of which appear only once. The sequencing used peripheral blood, collected in a trial of Ad26.COV2.S vaccine versus placebo. These receptors came from a person between 18 and 65 years old who received the Ad26.COV2.S COVID-19 vaccine or a placebo.

The J gene is TRBJ2-3, the V gene TRBV29-1; 8 bases fit TRBD1. Trimming cost V 5 bases and J 2 bases; bases outside gene matches: 12. CDR1 is SQVTM, CDR2 ANQGSEA, per germline. CDR3 length: 16 residues. The CDR3 spells CSVHSSTGVFTDTQYF. The CDR3 nucleotides read TGCAGCGTTCACTCATCGACAGGGGTTTTCACAGATACGCAGTATTTT.

This chain uses TRBV18 with TRBJ1-2, with TRBD1 matching 8 bases. The CDR3 spans 15 residues. Germline values: CDR1 KGHSH, CDR2 LQKENI. Trimming took 5 bases from V and 7 from J; bases not matched to a gene: 12. The CDR3: CASSEVVQGAFGYTF. CDR3 nucleotides: TGTGCCAGCTCAGAAGTGGTGCAGGGGGCGTTTGGCTACACCTTC. The full variable domain, with the rest looked up from reference TRBV18 and TRBJ1-2, is NAGVMQNPRHLVRRRGQEARLRCSPMKGHSHVYWYRQLPEEGLKFMVYLQKENIIDESGMPKERFSAEFPKEGPSILRIQQVVRGDSAAYFCASSEVVQGAFGYTFGSGTRLTVV.

V is TRBV6-2 or TRBV6-3 and J is TRBJ2-3, with 12 bases lining up with TRBD2. The CDR3 length is 18 residues. The V segment lost 3 bases and the J segment 0 bases; nucleotides outside the gene matches: 7. CDR1 and CDR2 (germline): MNHEY, SVGEGT. The CDR3 here is CASSYGLAGGQSTDTQYF. As DNA, the CDR3 is TGTGCCAGCAGTTATGGTCTAGCGGGGGGGCAGAGCACAGATACGCAGTATTTT.

The J gene is TRBJ2-1, the V gene TRBV6-1; the D is unclear. The CDR3 totals 11 residues. Per germline, CDR1 MNHNS and CDR2 SASEGT. V lost 3 bases to trimming and J lost 10 bases, with 7 bases between them. CDR3 sequence (DNA): TGTGCCAGCAGTGAGTACGGGGAGCAGTTCTTC. Its protein product is CASSEYGEQFF.

Points on this clone: The sample carries other DNA sequences with the same CDR3. The rearrangement joins TRBV19 to TRBJ2-7; 7 nucleotides match TRBD1. This CDR3 region has 13 residues. Trimming removed 3 bases from V and 2 bases from J; junction bases left unmatched: 1. Germline-derived CDR1 and CDR2 are LNHDA and SQIVND (reference sequence). CDR3 amino acids: CASSIQGAYEQYF. The CDR3 DNA sequence: TGTGCCAGTAGTATCCAGGGGGCCTACGAGCAGTACTTC. The variable domain in full, with the rest retrieved from reference TRBV19 and TRBJ2-7, is DGGITQSPKYLFRKEGQNVTLSCEQNLNHDAMYWYRQDPGQGLRLIYYSQIVNDFQKGDIAEGYSVSREKKESFPLTVTSAQKNPTAFYLCASSIQGAYEQYFGPGTRLTVT.

This chain connects TRBV19 to TRBJ1-6; possible D gene TRBD1, 5 bases. Germline CDR1 reads LNHDA; CDR2 reads SQIVND (reference sequence). Trimming shortened V by 0 bases and J by 9 bases, and 12 bases separated the two germline ends. The CDR3 sequence is 15 residues long. This CDR3 is CASSIDGGSGSPLHF. Here the CDR3 DNA reads TGTGCCAGTAGTATAGACGGGGGGAGCGGTTCACCCCTCCACTTT.

Concerning this clone itself: The sample holds other DNA sequences that translate to the same CDR3. This chain joins TRBV18 and TRBJ1-2, with D possibly matching TRBD1 (6 bases). CDR3 length equals 14 residues. CDR1 and CDR2 from the germline V gene are KGHSH and LQKENI. V lost 6 bases to trimming and J lost 4 bases, with 15 bases between them. This CDR3 is CASSLRQESYGYTF. The CDR3 DNA sequence: TGTGCCAGCTCCCTCCGACAGGAATCCTATGGCTACACCTTC.

J is TRBJ2-3 and V is TRBV4-2; D might be TRBD2 (7 bases). Trimming pared 0 bases from V and 0 bases from J, leaving 10 bases between. The germline V gene encodes CDR1 LGHNA and CDR2 YNFKEQ. This CDR3 is 16 amino acids long. The CDR3 loop reads CASSQDPGGSTDTQYF. CDR3 DNA sequence: TGTGCCAGCAGCCAAGATCCGGGGGGCAGCACAGATACGCAGTATTTT.

The chain has TRBV19 and TRBJ2-3; 10 bases line up with TRBD1. The CDR3 sequence is 15 residues long. V was pared by 4 bases and J by 5 bases, with 6 bases of the junction left unmatched. Germline CDR1 LNHDA, CDR2 SQIVND (reference sequence). CDR3 DNA sequence: TGTGCCAGTAGTAGCGGACAGGGGGTGGTAGATACGCAGTATTTT. It yields the protein CASSSGQGVVDTQYF.

This clone was counted a few times. The V call is TRBV14, the J call TRBJ1-1; D is undetermined. Germline values: CDR1 SGHDN, CDR2 FVKESK. With 1 base removed from V and 0 bases from J, the gap between germline ends came to 9 bases. The CDR3 consists of 15 residues. For the CDR3, the DNA is TGTGCCAGCAGCCAAGGGTATCCGGTGAACACTGAAGCTTTCTTT. It is translated as CASSQGYPVNTEAFF.

This clone occurred a few times. The chain employs TRBV2 and TRBJ2-3; 7 nucleotides line up with TRBD2. V trimming: 0 bases; J trimming: 2 bases; junction bases outside the gene matches: 2. Germline CDR1 and CDR2: SNHLY and FYNNEI. The CDR3 contains 15 residues. The CDR3, as DNA: TGTGCCAGCAGTGAAGCGCTAGCGGACACAGATACGCAGTATTTT. Its translation is CASSEALADTDTQYF.

This clone was detected once. The chain joins TRBV7-2 to TRBJ2-7; 8 bases align to TRBD2. This CDR3 contains 15 residues. Germline CDR1 is SGHTA and CDR2 is FQGNSA. The V gene end was trimmed by 1 base and the J gene end by 2 bases; junction bases not matched to a gene: 4. The CDR3 bases are TGTGCCAGCAGCTTAGATACGGGAGGGCCCTACGAGCAGTACTTC. It encodes CASSLDTGGPYEQYF.

This chain connects TRBV29-1 to TRBJ1-1; 11 bases align to TRBD1. V lost 6 bases and J lost 6; bases outside the gene matches: 15. Germline V gene data show CDR1 as SQVTM and CDR2 as ANQGSEA. The CDR3 has 16 amino acids. Written as DNA, the CDR3 is TGCAGCGTAATTTGGACAGGGGGCATCGCCACCCCTGAAGCTTTCTTT. It translates to CSVIWTGGIATPEAFF.

This clone was detected only once. The rearrangement links TRBV2 to TRBJ1-5; no clear D gene. The V end was cut by 6 bases, the J end by 4 bases, with 4 bases between. The CDR3 covers 11 residues. CDR1 SNHLY and CDR2 FYNNEI come from the germline V gene. The CDR3 DNA reads as TGTGCCAGCAGGGGGAATCAGCCCCAGCATTTT. It codes for CASRGNQPQHF.

This chain connects TRBV7-9 to TRBJ1-3; tentatively, D is TRBD1 (6 bases). Germline-derived CDR1 and CDR2 are SEHNR and FQNEAQ (reference sequence). Between the trimmed V and J ends, which lost 4 bases and 3 bases, there was a span of 22 bases. The CDR3 sequence is 18 residues long. The CDR3 nucleotides are TGTGCCAGCAGCTCAACCGGAGACAGGTTAAGGAGTGGAAACACCATATATTTT. This gives the protein CASSSTGDRLRSGNTIYF.

The genes are TRBV4-3 and TRBJ1-2; TRBD1 is a possible D gene (5 bases). Germline lookup yields CDR1 LGHNA and CDR2 YSLEER. CDR3 length equals 15 residues. The V and J ends lost 0 bases and 4 bases respectively, with 12 bases between them. The CDR3 sequence: CASSQDTGRGYGYTF. CDR3 nucleotides: TGCGCCAGCAGCCAAGATACGGGGAGGGGCTATGGCTACACCTTC.

V usage is TRBV11-2 and J usage is TRBJ2-5, with D unresolved. Per the germline V gene, CDR1 is SGHAT and CDR2 is FQNNGV. The CDR3 consists of 14 residues. Trimming cost V 2 bases and J 5 bases, with 12 bases left between them. The CDR3 sequence: CASSLIPVSETQYF. CDR3 nucleotides: TGTGCCAGCAGCTTAATTCCGGTATCGGAGACCCAGTACTTC. Full variable domain (rest looked up from reference TRBV11-2 and TRBJ2-5): EAGVAQSPRYKIIEKRQSVAFWCNPISGHATLYWYQQILGQGPKLLIQFQNNGVVDDSQLPKDRFSAERLKGVDSTLKIQPAKLEDSAVYLCASSLIPVSETQYFGPGTRLLVL.

The rearrangement uses TRBV7-2 and TRBJ2-7, with D tentatively TRBD1 (5 bases). Trimming removed 6 bases at V and 9 bases at J, with 18 bases between. CDR3 length: 13 amino acids. Germline lookup yields CDR1 SGHTA and CDR2 FQGNSA. The CDR3 nucleotides read TGTGCCAGCAGTGCCAACATCAGGGTCGGGCAGTACTTC. Residues: CASSANIRVGQYF. Drawing the rest from reference TRBV7-2 and TRBJ2-7, the complete variable domain is GAGVSQSPSNKVTEKGKDVELRCDPISGHTALYWYRQSLGQGLEFLIYFQGNSAPDKSGLPSDRFSAERTGGSVSTLTIQRTQQEDSAVYLCASSANIRVGQYFGPGTRLTVT.

The rearrangement links TRBV7-2 to TRBJ1-1, with unresolved D. V was clipped by 0 bases and J by 7 bases, with 3 bases between them. The germline CDR1 and CDR2 sequences are SGHTA and FQGNSA. There are 11 residues in the CDR3. The CDR3 sequence: CASSLAYEAFF. CDR3 nucleotide sequence: TGTGCCAGCAGCTTAGCCTATGAAGCTTTCTTT.

This clone has just one count. V usage is TRBV25-1 and J usage is TRBJ1-2; D is unclear. This CDR3 region has 13 residues. V dropped 4 bases and J dropped 8 bases, with 14 bases sitting between them. Germline lookup yields CDR1 MGHDK and CDR2 SYGVNS. The CDR3 sequence is CASSANSVDGYTF. The CDR3 DNA sequence: TGTGCCAGCAGTGCTAACTCGGTGGACGGCTACACCTTC.